This entry features one TCR beta chain sequence. Its antigen is as yet unknown. Profiled with immunoSEQ multiplex PCR; TCRdb holds only in-frame clones, not every one. The sample carries 180,000 or so clones, around nine tenths recorded once. This sample was included in a study of cytomegalovirus exposure and HLA in healthy donors. General study results and limits: Under in vitro conditions, three CMV-associated chains were confirmed as specific for CMV antigens. Researchers catalogued approximately 160 TCR beta chains as cytomegalovirus-associated.

The specimen was PBMCs. This clonotype originated in a man aged 30 to 39 in good health and CMV-seropositive.

The CDR3 region is CASSGLGAGELFF. Written as DNA, the CDR3 is TGTGCCAGCTCCGGCCTCGGTGCCGGGGAGCTGTTTTTT. The V gene is TRBV18, the J gene TRBJ2-2, with D uncertain. Trimming shortened V by 6 bases and J by 6 bases, and 11 bases separated the two germline ends. Germline lookup yields CDR1 KGHSH and CDR2 LQKENI. CDR3 length: 13 residues.